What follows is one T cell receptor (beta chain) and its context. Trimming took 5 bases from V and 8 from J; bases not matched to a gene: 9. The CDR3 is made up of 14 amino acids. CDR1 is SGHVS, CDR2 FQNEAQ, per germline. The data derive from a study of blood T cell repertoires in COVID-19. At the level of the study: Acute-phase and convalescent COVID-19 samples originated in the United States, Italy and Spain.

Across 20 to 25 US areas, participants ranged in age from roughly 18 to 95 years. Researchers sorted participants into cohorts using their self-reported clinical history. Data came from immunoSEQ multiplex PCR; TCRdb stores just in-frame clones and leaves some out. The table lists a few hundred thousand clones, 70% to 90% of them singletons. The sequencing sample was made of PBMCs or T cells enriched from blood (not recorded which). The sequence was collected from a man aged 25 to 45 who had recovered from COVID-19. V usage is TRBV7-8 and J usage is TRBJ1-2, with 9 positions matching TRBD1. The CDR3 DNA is TGTGCCAGCAGCCCCCGGACAGGGGCTATCGGCTACACCTTC. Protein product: CASSPRTGAIGYTF.